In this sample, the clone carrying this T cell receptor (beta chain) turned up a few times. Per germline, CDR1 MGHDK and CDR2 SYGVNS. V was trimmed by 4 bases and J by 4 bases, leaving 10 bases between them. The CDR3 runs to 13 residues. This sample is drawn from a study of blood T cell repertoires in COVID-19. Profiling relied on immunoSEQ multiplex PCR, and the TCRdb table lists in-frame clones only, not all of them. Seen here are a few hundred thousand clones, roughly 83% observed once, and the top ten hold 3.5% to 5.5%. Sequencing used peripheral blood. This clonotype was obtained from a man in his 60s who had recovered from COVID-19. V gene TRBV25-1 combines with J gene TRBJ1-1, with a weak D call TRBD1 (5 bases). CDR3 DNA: TGTGCCAGCAGTGGTTTAGGGGTCACTGAAGCTTTCTTT. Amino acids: CASSGLGVTEAFF.